Here is one TCR beta chain with its context. Trimming stripped 0 bases from V and 0 bases from J, with 12 bases between. There are 16 residues in the CDR3. Germline CDR1 reads DFQATT; CDR2 reads SNEGSKA (reference sequence). These data belong to a study of regulatory T cells in long-lasting Graves disease. Time point described: newly diagnosed GD, antithyroid drugs for less than 3 months. The TCR library was made from RNA that had been extracted from PBMCs in TRIzol. Combining iRepertoire HTBI primers with Arm-PCR of CDR3 regions, the authors built TCR beta libraries. TCRdb ran MiXCR on the multiplex PCR reads and lists one entry per CDR3 protein. The sample comprises roughly 350,000 distinct CDR3 sequences, roughly 16% of which are singletons, and around 20% rests with the top ten. This sample also appeared in a second study, on T cells in Graves' hyperthyroidism and ophthalmopathy.

The TCR comes from a woman younger than 35 with Graves disease. V is TRBV20-1 and J is TRBJ2-1; D is possibly TRBD2 (6 bases). The sequenced sample was peripheral blood mononuclear cells (PBMCs), obtained at new diagnosis, from a patient treated with antithyroid drugs. The CDR3 protein is CSARDAGPSSYNEQFF. CDR3 bases: TGCAGTGCTAGAGACGCGGGACCGAGCTCCTACAATGAGCAGTTCTTC.